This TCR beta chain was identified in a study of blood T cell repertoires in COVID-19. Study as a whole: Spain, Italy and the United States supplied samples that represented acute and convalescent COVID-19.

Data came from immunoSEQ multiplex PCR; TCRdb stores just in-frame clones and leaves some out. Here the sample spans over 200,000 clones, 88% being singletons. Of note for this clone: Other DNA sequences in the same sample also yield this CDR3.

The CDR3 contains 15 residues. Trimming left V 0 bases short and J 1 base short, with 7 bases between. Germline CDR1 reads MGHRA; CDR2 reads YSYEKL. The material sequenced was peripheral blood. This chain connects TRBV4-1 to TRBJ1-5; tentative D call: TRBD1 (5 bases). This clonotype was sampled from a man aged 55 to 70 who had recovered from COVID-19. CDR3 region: CASSQEAGSNQPQHF. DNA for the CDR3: TGCGCCAGCAGCCAAGAGGCAGGGAGCAATCAGCCCCAGCATTTT.